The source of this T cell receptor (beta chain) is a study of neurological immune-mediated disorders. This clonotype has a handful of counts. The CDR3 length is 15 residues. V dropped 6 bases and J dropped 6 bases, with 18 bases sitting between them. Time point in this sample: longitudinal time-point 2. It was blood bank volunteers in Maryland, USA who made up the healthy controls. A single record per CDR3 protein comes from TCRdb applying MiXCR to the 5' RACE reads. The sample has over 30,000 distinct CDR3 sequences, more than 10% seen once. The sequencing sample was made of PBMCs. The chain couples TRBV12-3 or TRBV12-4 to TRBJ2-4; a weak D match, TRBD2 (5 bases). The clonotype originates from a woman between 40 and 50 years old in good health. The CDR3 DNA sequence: TGTGCCAGCAGCCCCGGGGAAGCCGCCGGAAACATTCAGTACTTC. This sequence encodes CASSPGEAAGNIQYF.